This record concerns one T cell receptor beta chain sequence. Its antigen is not known. This sample was included in a study of response to subunit inactivated influenza vaccine. TCRdb reanalysed the RT-PCR reads using MiXCR and keeps one entry per CDR3 protein. In the table there are around 710,000 distinct CDR3 sequences, approximately 13% of which are singletons. Study-level findings and limits: Each seasonal flu vaccination may recruit only limited new T cells, authors suggested.

Material: PBMCs from blood, obtained 14 to 15 days before vaccination. This clonotype originated in a man in his fifties or sixties who received an inactivated influenza vaccine.

The DNA of the CDR3 is TGTGCCTGGAGTGTAAGGCCCGGGAGACAGTTCTTC. Its protein product is CAWSVRPGRQFF. The chain employs TRBV30 and TRBJ2-1; possible D gene TRBD2, 6 bases. The CDR3 is 12 residues long. V lost 0 bases to trimming and J lost 13 bases, with 13 bases between them. Germline-derived CDR1 and CDR2 are GTSNPN and SVGIG (reference sequence). The full variable domain, in which reference TRBV30 and TRBJ2-1 provide the parts outside the CDR3, is SQTIHQWPATLVQPVGSPLSLECTVEGTSNPNLYWYRQAAGRGLQLLFYSVGIGQISSEVPQNLSASRPQDRQFILSSKKLLLSDSGFYLCAWSVRPGRQFFGPGTRLTVL.